This T cell receptor beta chain was found in a study of monozygotic twins with inflammatory bowel disease. General study findings and limits: Diversity of TCRbeta measured by inverse Simpson was lower in IBD patients than in healthy co-twins.

Blood was drawn once per donor, and each sample measured approximately 2.5 ml. In regard to this clonotype: What it binds is not known.

The input for each TCR library was roughly 3,800 ng of total RNA. Two nested PCRs, run for approximately 17 and 9 cycles, were applied to TCRalpha and TCRbeta cDNA. TCRdb derives one entry per CDR3 protein from the 5' RACE reads, leaving out DNA. Its listing shows hundreds of thousands of distinct CDR3 sequences. The origin of this receptor is a human donor with ulcerative colitis or Crohn's disease, or a healthy co-twin of an affected twin (not recorded which). Sequenced sample: blood.

This CDR3 reads CATLSRAAEHMGSYNEQFF. The chain has TRBV10-1 and TRBJ2-1; as DNA is missing, the TRBD1 call by TCRdb cannot be tested. CDR3 size: 19 residues. Germline CDR1 is WNHNN and CDR2 is SYGVQD (reference sequence).